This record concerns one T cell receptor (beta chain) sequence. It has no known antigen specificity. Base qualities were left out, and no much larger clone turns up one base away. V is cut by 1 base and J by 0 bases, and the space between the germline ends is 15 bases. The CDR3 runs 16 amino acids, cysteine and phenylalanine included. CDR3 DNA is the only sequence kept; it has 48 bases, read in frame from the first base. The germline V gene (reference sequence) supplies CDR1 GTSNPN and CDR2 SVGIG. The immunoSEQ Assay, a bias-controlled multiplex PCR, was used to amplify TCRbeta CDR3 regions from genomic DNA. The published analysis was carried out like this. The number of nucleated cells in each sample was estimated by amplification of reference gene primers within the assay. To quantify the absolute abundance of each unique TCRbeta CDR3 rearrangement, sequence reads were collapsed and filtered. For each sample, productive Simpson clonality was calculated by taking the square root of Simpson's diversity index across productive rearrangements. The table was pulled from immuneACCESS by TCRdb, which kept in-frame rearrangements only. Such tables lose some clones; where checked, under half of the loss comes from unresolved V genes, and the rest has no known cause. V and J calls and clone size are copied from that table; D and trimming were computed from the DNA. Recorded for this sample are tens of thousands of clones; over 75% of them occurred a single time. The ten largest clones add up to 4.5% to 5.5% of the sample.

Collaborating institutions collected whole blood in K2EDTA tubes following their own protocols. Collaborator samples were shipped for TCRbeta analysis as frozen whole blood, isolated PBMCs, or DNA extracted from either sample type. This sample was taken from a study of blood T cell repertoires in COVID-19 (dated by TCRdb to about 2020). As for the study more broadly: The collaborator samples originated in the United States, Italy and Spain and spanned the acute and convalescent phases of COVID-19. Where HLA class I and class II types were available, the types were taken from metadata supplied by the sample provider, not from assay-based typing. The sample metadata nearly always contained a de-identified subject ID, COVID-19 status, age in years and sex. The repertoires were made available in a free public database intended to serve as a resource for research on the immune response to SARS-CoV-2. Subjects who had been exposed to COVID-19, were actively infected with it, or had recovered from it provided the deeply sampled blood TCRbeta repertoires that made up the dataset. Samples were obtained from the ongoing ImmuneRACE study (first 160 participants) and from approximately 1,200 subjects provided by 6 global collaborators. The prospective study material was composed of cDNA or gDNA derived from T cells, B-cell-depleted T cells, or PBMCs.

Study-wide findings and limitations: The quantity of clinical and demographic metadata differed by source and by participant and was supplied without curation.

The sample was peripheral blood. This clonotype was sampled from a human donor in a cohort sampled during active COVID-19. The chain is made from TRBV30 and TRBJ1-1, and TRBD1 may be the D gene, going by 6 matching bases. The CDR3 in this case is CAWSGAGGAVNTEAFF. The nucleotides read TGTGCCTGGAGTGGGGCCGGGGGGGCGGTGAACACTGAAGCTTTCTTT.